The T cell receptor (beta chain) under discussion was sequenced for a study of pediatric ulcerative colitis. Generated by immunoSEQ multiplex PCR, the TCRdb table keeps only in-frame clones and is missing some. The sample has about 36,000 clones; around three quarters are singletons. One to two pinch biopsies were taken from the rectum during colonoscopy. The germline CDR1 and CDR2 sequences are SGHRS and YFSETQ. The CDR3 runs 18 residues. With V trimmed by 3 bases and J by 0 bases, 4 bases remained unmatched. What was sequenced was gut tissue. This receptor was identified in a boy between 10 and 17 years old with moderate ulcerative colitis. The genes are TRBV5-1 and TRBJ2-6, with 12 nucleotides matching TRBD2. The CDR3 coding sequence is TGCGCCAGCAGCTACGGACTAGCGGGATCCTCTGGGGCCAACGTCCTGACTTTC. This translates into CASSYGLAGSSGANVLTF.